The 12 T cell receptor beta chains below all came from one sample that was sequenced in a study of blood T cell repertoires in COVID-19. Sequencing used immunoSEQ multiplex PCR; TCRdb keeps in-frame clones, though not all of them. The table has 250,000 to 300,000 clones, roughly 84% seen once; the top ten hold less than 4%. Sequencing used peripheral blood. These receptor sequences come from a woman aged 18-30 years with acute or convalescent COVID-19.

The rearrangement links TRBV2 to TRBJ2-4; 9 bases are a match to TRBD2. CDR3 length equals 16 residues. Per germline, CDR1 SNHLY and CDR2 FYNNEI. V shed 7 bases and J 0 bases; nucleotides not matched to a gene: 7. The CDR3 bases are TGTGCCAGCACTAATAAGCGGGAGGAAGCCAAAAACATTCAGTACTTC. Its translation is CASTNKREEAKNIQYF.

This clone was recorded once. The chain has TRBV12-3 or TRBV12-4 and TRBJ1-2, with D unresolved. The CDR3 sequence is 12 residues long. Trimming removed 5 bases at V and 0 bases at J, with 4 bases between. The CDR3 bases are TGTGCCAGCAGTACAGCTAACTATGGCTACACCTTC. Translation gives CASSTANYGYTF.

J is TRBJ2-1 and V is TRBV29-1; tentative D call: TRBD1 (5 bases). Germline V gene lookup returns CDR1 SQVTM and CDR2 ANQGSEA. This CDR3 is built from 12 residues. Trimming stripped 4 bases from V and 6 bases from J, with 10 bases between. CDR3 sequence (DNA): TGCAGCGTTGCCTGGCAGGGCAATGAGCAGTTCTTC. This sequence encodes CSVAWQGNEQFF.

The chain employs TRBV5-5 and TRBJ2-3, with 8 bases aligning to TRBD2. This CDR3 is built from 15 residues. V shed 5 bases and J 5 bases; nucleotides not matched to a gene: 10. Germline lookup yields CDR1 SGHKS and CDR2 YYEKEE (reference sequence). CDR3 DNA sequence: TGTGCCAGCAGGGCCGGGACTAGGGTTAGAGATACGCAGTATTTT. Protein: CASRAGTRVRDTQYF.

This chain links TRBV19 with TRBJ1-3; no firm D call. The V and J ends lost 5 bases and 0 bases respectively, with 17 bases between them. The CDR3 consists of 17 residues. Germline loops: CDR1 LNHDA, CDR2 SQIVND (reference sequence). The CDR3 region is CASSPRGAMISGNTIYF. The CDR3 DNA follows: TGTGCCAGTAGTCCGCGTGGAGCGATGATCTCTGGAAACACCATATATTTT. The whole variable domain, filled in from reference TRBV19 and TRBJ1-3, reads DGGITQSPKYLFRKEGQNVTLSCEQNLNHDAMYWYRQDPGQGLRLIYYSQIVNDFQKGDIAEGYSVSREKKESFPLTVTSAQKNPTAFYLCASSPRGAMISGNTIYFGEGSWLTVV.

V and J are TRBV4-3 and TRBJ2-1; 9 bases align to TRBD2. V lost 0 bases to trimming and J lost 9 bases; unmatched junction nucleotides: 6. CDR1 LGHNA and CDR2 YSLEER come from the germline V gene. This CDR3 is 15 amino acids long. The CDR3 is CASSQEVAGVPEQFF. CDR3 coding DNA: TGCGCCAGCAGCCAAGAGGTAGCGGGAGTTCCTGAGCAGTTCTTC.

This clone appeared a few times. The J gene is TRBJ2-1, the V gene TRBV19; 13 bases line up with TRBD2. The CDR3 consists of 17 residues. The germline V gene has CDR1 LNHDA and CDR2 SQIVND (reference sequence). J lost 9 bases, V lost 7 bases, and 15 bases had no gene match. The CDR3 reads CASTTTRLAGGTSEQFF. CDR3 nucleotide sequence: TGTGCCAGTACCACCACCCGACTAGCGGGAGGTACCAGTGAGCAGTTCTTC.

The V and J genes are TRBV7-2 and TRBJ2-3; 11 bases line up with TRBD2. The CDR3 runs 17 residues. V gave up 1 base and J gave up 6 bases; unmatched junction bases: 9. In germline, CDR1 is SGHTA, CDR2 FQGNSA. CDR3 region: CASSLVLAGGGLDTQYF. The CDR3 DNA reads TGTGCCAGCAGCTTAGTTCTAGCGGGAGGCGGCCTCGATACGCAGTATTTT.

The chain uses TRBV6-5 and TRBJ2-7; D is possibly TRBD1 (5 bases). The CDR3 runs to 15 residues. The V gene lost 7 bases and the J gene lost 2 bases, with 18 bases spanning the gap. CDR1 is MNHEY and CDR2 is SVGAGI in the germline V gene. In nucleotides, the CDR3 is TGTGCCAGCAACCGCAGGGCAACCAAAACCTACGAGCAGTACTTC. Translating gives CASNRRATKTYEQYF.

This chain connects TRBV7-8 to TRBJ2-7; D perhaps matches TRBD2 (5 bases). V gave up 1 base and J gave up 0 bases, with 10 bases separating them. CDR1 and CDR2 (germline): SGHVS, FQNEAQ. There are 15 residues in the CDR3. CDR3 amino acids: CASSLVSGYSYEQYF. DNA of the CDR3: TGTGCCAGCAGCTTAGTTTCGGGATACTCCTACGAGCAGTACTTC.

This clone was seen a single time. The J gene is TRBJ1-1, the V gene TRBV7-8, with 8 bases lining up with TRBD1. The ends lost 4 bases at V and 7 bases at J; junction bases unmatched: 11. CDR1 and CDR2 (germline): SGHVS, FQNEAQ. This CDR3 has 15 amino acids. This CDR3 reads CASSSWGLTGDEAFF. CDR3 sequence (DNA): TGTGCCAGCAGCTCATGGGGATTGACAGGGGATGAAGCTTTCTTT.

The chain carries TRBV9 and TRBJ2-5; TRBD2 agrees at 8 bases. The CDR3 totals 14 residues. From germline, CDR1 is SGDLS and CDR2 YYNGEE. Germline trimming cut 0 bases from V and 2 bases from J; bases unmatched to any gene: 0. CDR3 DNA: TGTGCCAGCAGCGTAGCGGGGGGGCAAGAGACCCAGTACTTC. Translated: CASSVAGGQETQYF.